Listed here are 21 T cell receptor beta chains from one sample, sequenced in a study of OX40 agonist ivuxolimab in advanced cancers. Libraries were prepared by immunoSEQ multiplex PCR; TCRdb keeps only in-frame clonotypes and omits some of them. In the table there are under 75,000 clones, roughly nine tenths of which are singletons. Sequencing was performed on CD4+ or CD8+ T cells sorted from blood, taken in a trial of the OX40 agonist ivuxolimab. The source of these receptors is an adult with an advanced solid tumor such as melanoma, head and neck, liver or kidney cancer.

This chain uses TRBV19 with TRBJ1-4; D unclear. Trimming cost V 5 bases and J 5 bases, with 12 bases left between them. Germline loops: CDR1 LNHDA, CDR2 SQIVND (reference sequence). This CDR3 has 14 residues. This CDR3 reads CASSPSGLNEKLFF. The CDR3 DNA reads TGTGCCAGTAGTCCCAGCGGCCTCAATGAAAAACTGTTTTTT.

This rearrangement joins TRBV5-6 to TRBJ2-5, with D possibly TRBD1 on 5 matching bases. The V end was cut by 5 bases, the J end by 7 bases, with 12 bases between. This CDR3 is built from 12 residues. Germline CDR1 reads SGHDT; CDR2 reads YYEEEE. This CDR3 reads CASRWGVGTQYF. In DNA, the CDR3 is TGTGCCAGCAGATGGGGCGTCGGGACCCAGTACTTC.

The chain combines TRBV27 with TRBJ1-2; TRBD1 agrees at 11 bases. CDR3 length equals 15 residues. CDR1 and CDR2 from the germline V gene are MNHEY and SMNVEV (reference sequence). With 1 base clipped from V and 10 bases from J, the junction kept 8 bases outside the gene matches. The CDR3 reads CASSLLGQGVPIYTF. The CDR3 DNA reads TGTGCCAGCAGTTTATTGGGACAGGGGGTTCCAATCTACACCTTC.

The chain combines TRBV2 with TRBJ2-7, with 10 positions matching TRBD1. In germline, CDR1 is SNHLY, CDR2 FYNNEI. CDR3 length: 15 residues. Trimming cost V 1 base and J 2 bases; bases outside gene matches: 2. CDR3 protein: CASSEVGQGAYEQYF. CDR3 sequence (DNA): TGTGCCAGCAGTGAAGTCGGACAGGGGGCCTACGAGCAGTACTTC.

The V call is TRBV29-1, the J call TRBJ2-2; 7 nucleotides match TRBD2. The J segment lost 1 base and the V segment lost 6 bases, leaving 20 bases of the junction unmatched. Germline values: CDR1 SQVTM, CDR2 ANQGSEA. This CDR3 contains 19 residues. CDR3 loop: CSVERRDYSNTENTGELFF. As DNA, the CDR3 is TGCAGCGTCGAACGCCGGGACTACTCAAATACTGAGAACACCGGGGAGCTGTTTTTT.

The chain links TRBV5-1 to TRBJ2-1; 12 bases agree with TRBD2. The length of the CDR3 is 15 residues. Germline V lookup: CDR1 SGHRS, CDR2 YFSETQ. The ends lost 4 bases at V and 9 bases at J; junction bases unmatched: 8. CDR3 sequence: CASSPASGGASEQFF. The CDR3, as DNA: TGCGCCAGCAGCCCGGCTAGCGGGGGGGCGAGTGAGCAGTTCTTC. Combining the CDR3 with reference TRBV5-1 and TRBJ2-1 gives the whole variable domain KAGVTQTPRYLIKTRGQQVTLSCSPISGHRSVSWYQQTPGQGLQFLFEYFSETQRNKGNFPGRFSGRQFSNSRSEMNVSTLELGDSALYLCASSPASGGASEQFFGPGTRLTVL.

This chain uses TRBV6-1 with TRBJ2-1; 11 bases are a match to TRBD2. CDR1 MNHNS and CDR2 SASEGT come from the germline V gene. The CDR3 has 15 residues. Losses at the gene ends were 5 bases for V and 7 bases for J; bases not matched to a gene: 7. This CDR3 reads CASSLAGGPLNEQFF. In DNA form, the CDR3 reads TGTGCCAGCAGTTTAGCGGGGGGGCCTCTGAATGAGCAGTTCTTC.

The V gene is TRBV11-1, the J gene TRBJ2-3, with D maybe TRBD1 (6 bases). This CDR3 is built from 14 residues. Germline CDR1 is SGHAT and CDR2 is FQDESV (reference sequence). V gave up 3 bases and J gave up 3 bases, with 10 bases separating them. CDR3 bases: TGTGCCAGCAGCTTCCGAAGGGGGACAGATACGCAGTATTTT. Amino acids: CASSFRRGTDTQYF.

This chain links TRBV7-8 with TRBJ2-3; D unclear. The length of the CDR3 is 13 residues. The V end lost 4 bases, the J end lost 2 bases, and 7 bases lay between the germline ends. Germline values: CDR1 SGHVS, CDR2 FQNEAQ. CDR3: CASSYGPTDTQYF. The CDR3, as DNA: TGTGCCAGCAGCTACGGACCCACAGATACGCAGTATTTT.

The chain recombines TRBV12-2 with TRBJ2-2; TRBD2 is the table's D call, not checked against the DNA. TRBV12-2 is a pseudogene segment. The CDR3 covers 16 residues. CDR3 DNA: TGTGCAAGTCGCTTATCGCAAGCGGCTTACACCGGGGAGCTGTTTTTT. Translating gives CASRLSQAAYTGELFF.

This chain links TRBV7-3 with TRBJ2-1; D not certain. The V and J ends lost 0 bases and 9 bases respectively, with 6 bases between them. The V gene's germline CDR1 is SGHTA and CDR2 FQGTGA. CDR3 length: 12 residues. The CDR3 coding sequence is TGTGCCAGCAGCTTAACGGGCGGTGAGCAGTTCTTC. Amino acid sequence: CASSLTGGEQFF.

The chain couples TRBV7-8 to TRBJ2-5; D is possibly TRBD1 (5 bases). CDR1 is SGHVS and CDR2 is FQNEAQ in the germline V gene. The V end was cut by 5 bases, the J end by 1 base, with 20 bases between. This CDR3 is 17 amino acids long. This CDR3 is CASSPPETRVVQETQYF. CDR3 DNA: TGTGCCAGCAGCCCTCCCGAAACCAGGGTAGTCCAAGAGACCCAGTACTTC.

V usage is TRBV6-5 and J usage is TRBJ1-5, with D unresolved. CDR1 and CDR2 (germline): MNHEY, SVGAGI. The V end was cut by 6 bases, the J end by 1 base, with 10 bases between. The CDR3 runs to 14 residues. The CDR3 region has the DNA TGTGCCAGCAGCCTCGTAGGAAGCAATCAGCCCCAGCATTTT. It yields the protein CASSLVGSNQPQHF.

CDR3: CASSPRGQNEQFF. The CDR3 DNA sequence: TGTGCCAGCAGTCCTAGGGGACAGAATGAGCAGTTCTTC. The gene calls are TRBV27 and TRBJ2-1, with 7 bases lining up with TRBD1. V lost 5 bases and J lost 7; bases outside the gene matches: 5. This CDR3 comprises 13 residues. Germline V lookup: CDR1 MNHEY, CDR2 SMNVEV (reference sequence).

The chain has TRBV9 and TRBJ2-1; 15 bases agree with TRBD2. The CDR3 runs to 19 residues. CDR1 SGDLS and CDR2 YYNGEE come from the germline V gene. Germline trimming cut 3 bases from V and 1 base from J; bases unmatched to any gene: 8. The CDR3 DNA follows: TGTGCCAGCAGCGACTCAGAGGGACTAGCGGGGGGTTCCTACAATGAGCAGTTCTTC. Amino acid sequence: CASSDSEGLAGGSYNEQFF.

The chain couples TRBV9 to TRBJ1-2; 9 bases are a match to TRBD1. This CDR3 spans 14 amino acids. V was clipped by 4 bases and J by 6 bases; unmatched bases: 7. Germline CDR1 reads SGDLS; CDR2 reads YYNGEE. The CDR3 DNA follows: TGTGCCAGCAGCACCCGGGACAGGGTGGATGGCTACACCTTC. Encoded protein: CASSTRDRVDGYTF.

The rearrangement uses TRBV18 and TRBJ2-7; 8 bases are shared with TRBD1. V was clipped by 0 bases and J by 4 bases; unmatched bases: 8. Germline loops: CDR1 KGHSH, CDR2 LQKENI. The CDR3 is made up of 16 amino acids. The CDR3 spells CASSPPDRVRPYEQYF. DNA of the CDR3: TGTGCCAGCTCACCACCGGACAGGGTAAGGCCTTACGAGCAGTACTTC.

The chain joins TRBV5-1 to TRBJ2-1; D is unresolved. Per the germline V gene, CDR1 is SGHRS and CDR2 is YFSETQ. The CDR3 contains 14 residues. Trimming stripped 3 bases from V and 10 bases from J, with 17 bases between. The CDR3 DNA reads TGCGCCAGCAGCTGGGCCGAGAGCTTGGAGGAGCAGTTCTTC. Encoded protein: CASSWAESLEEQFF.

This clone was observed a handful of times. Lacking the conserved final phenylalanine or tryptophan, this CDR3 likely reflects a read error. The DNA is omitted, as the CDR3 cannot be located on it reliably, and the CDR3 follows TCRdb's listing. J is TRBJ2-7 and V is TRBV5-5; TRBD1, as called in the table, went unchecked against the DNA. Germline V gene data show CDR1 as SGHKS and CDR2 as YYEKEE (reference sequence). The CDR3 has 11 amino acids, counting both end residues. The CDR3 is CASSLVGQGTY.

The chain uses TRBV11-3 and TRBJ2-5, with 15 positions matching TRBD2. V trimming: 5 bases; J trimming: 9 bases; junction bases outside the gene matches: 10. The length of the CDR3 is 16 residues. CDR1 is SGHNT, CDR2 YENEEA, per germline. This CDR3 is CASSPRTSGGAVAQYF. DNA for the CDR3: TGTGCCAGCAGCCCCCGGACTAGCGGGGGGGCCGTGGCCCAGTACTTC.

V is TRBV9 and J is TRBJ2-7, with D perhaps TRBD2 (5 bases). This CDR3 comprises 13 residues. Germline V lookup: CDR1 SGDLS, CDR2 YYNGEE. V lost 0 bases to trimming and J lost 6 bases, with 10 bases between them. CDR3 loop: CASSVVEGSEQYF. CDR3 in DNA: TGTGCCAGCAGCGTAGTCGAGGGAAGCGAGCAGTACTTC.